This TCR beta chain derives from a study of T cells after yellow fever vaccination. Between the trimmed V and J ends, which lost 6 bases and 3 bases, there was a span of 15 bases. This CDR3 has 15 residues. CDR1 and CDR2 (germline): SGHRS, YFSETQ. A process of 5'RACE template switching, which added a universal primer site and UMIs, was used to make TCR cDNA. TCRdb reprocessed the 5' RACE reads with MiXCR, giving one entry per CDR3 protein. The repertoire has hundreds of thousands of distinct CDR3 sequences, roughly 12% of them found once; the top ten carry over 11%. This clonotype originated in a man younger than 40 who received the YFV17D yellow fever vaccine. The sequenced sample was PBMCs, obtained on the day of the yellow fever booster vaccination. The chain joins TRBV5-1 to TRBJ2-2; D is perhaps TRBD1 (6 bases). CDR3 sequence: CASKIRTADTGELFF. CDR3 sequence (DNA): TGCGCCAGCAAGATTAGGACAGCGGACACCGGGGAGCTGTTTTTT.